A few counts support the clone carrying this TCR beta chain. No antigen is known for it. This sample was taken from a study of T cell repertoires in cytomegalovirus infection. TCRdb itself ran the reads through MiXCR, one entry per CDR3 protein. In the table there are about 920,000 distinct CDR3 sequences, roughly 30% of which are singletons. The CDR3 consists of 16 residues. Trimming stripped 5 bases from V and 7 bases from J, with 23 bases between. CDR1 is LNHNV and CDR2 is YYDKDF in the germline V gene (reference sequence). The rearrangement uses TRBV15 and TRBJ1-2; possible D gene TRBD1, 6 bases. This TCR was recovered from a human donor in good health (CMV status not recorded). Some clones in this sample may be carry-over from other donors' samples. The input for sequencing was cultured CD8+ T cells from PBMCs, taken from culture after CMV antigen stimulation. The CDR3 DNA sequence: TGTGCCACCAGCCTATCGGCGGGGCAGGGGCTAGGTGGCTACACCTTC. Translating gives CATSLSAGQGLGGYTF. The whole variable domain, remainder taken from reference TRBV15 and TRBJ1-2, is DAMVIQNPRYQVTQFGKPVTLSCSQTLNHNVMYWYQQKSSQAPKLLFHYYDKDFNNEADTPDNFQSRRPNTSFCFLDIRSPGLGDTAMYLCATSLSAGQGLGGYTFGSGTRLTVV.